This TCR beta chain was documented in a study of metastatic and nonmetastatic thyroid tumors. TCRdb used MiXCR to call clones anew from the PCR reads. The sample records approximately 14,000 clones, 3.6% being singletons. Thyroid surgery was preceded by no treatment in any patient. Per the germline V gene, CDR1 is DFQATT and CDR2 is SNEGSKA (reference sequence). CDR3 length equals 14 residues. V shed 5 bases and J 6 bases; nucleotides not matched to a gene: 10. The rearrangement uses TRBV20-1 and TRBJ1-2; TRBD1 matches at 9 bases. The clonotype was recovered from a female donor with papillary thyroid cancer or a benign thyroid nodule (not recorded which). Some clones in this sample may be carry-over from other donors' samples. Sample: tumor tissue. CDR3 sequence: CSAPPTGGADGYTF. CDR3 DNA: TGCAGTGCTCCGCCCACAGGGGGCGCCGATGGCTACACCTTC.